This T cell receptor beta chain was sequenced during a study of cytomegalovirus exposure and HLA in healthy donors. The PCR ran on 60 Vbeta and 13 Jbeta primers. Sequencing was performed with immunoSEQ multiplex PCR; in TCRdb, only in-frame clones are kept and a portion is missing. This table has some 98,000 clones, about 81% appearing once. In its sample, this clone was seen once. This TCR came from a man aged 35 to 55 in good health and CMV-seronegative. The sequencing input was PBMCs.

In DNA, the CDR3 is TGTGCCAGCAGCTCGTACAGGGCAGAGACCCAGTACTTC. It translates to CASSSYRAETQYF. The rearrangement uses TRBV5-5 and TRBJ2-5; possible D gene TRBD1, 6 bases. The CDR3 totals 13 residues. V was trimmed by 3 bases and J by 4 bases, leaving 10 bases between them. The V gene's germline CDR1 is SGHKS and CDR2 YYEKEE (reference sequence). Complete variable domain (other parts from reference TRBV5-5 and TRBJ2-5): DAGVTQSPTHLIKTRGQQVTLRCSPISGHKSVSWYQQVLGQGPQFIFQYYEKEERGRGNFPDRFSARQFPNYSSELNVNALLLGDSALYLCASSSYRAETQYFGPGTRLLVL.